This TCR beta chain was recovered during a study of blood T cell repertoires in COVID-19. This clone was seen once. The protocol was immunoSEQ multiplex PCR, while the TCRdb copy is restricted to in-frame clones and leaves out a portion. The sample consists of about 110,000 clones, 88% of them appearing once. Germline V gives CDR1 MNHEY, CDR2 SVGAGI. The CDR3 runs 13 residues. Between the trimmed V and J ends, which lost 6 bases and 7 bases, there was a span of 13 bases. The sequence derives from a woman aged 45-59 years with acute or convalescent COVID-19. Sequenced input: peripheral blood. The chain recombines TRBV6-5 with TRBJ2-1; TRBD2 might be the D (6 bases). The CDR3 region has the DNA TGTGCCAGCAGCCGACTAGTCGGGAATGAGCAGTTCTTC. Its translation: CASSRLVGNEQFF.